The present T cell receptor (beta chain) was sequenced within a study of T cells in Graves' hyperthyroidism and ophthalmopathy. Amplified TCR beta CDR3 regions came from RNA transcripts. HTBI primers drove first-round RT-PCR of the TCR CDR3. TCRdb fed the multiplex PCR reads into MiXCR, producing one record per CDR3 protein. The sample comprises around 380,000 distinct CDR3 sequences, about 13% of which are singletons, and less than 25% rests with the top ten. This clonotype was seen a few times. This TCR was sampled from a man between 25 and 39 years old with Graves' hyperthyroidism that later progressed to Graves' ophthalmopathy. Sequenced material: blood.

The DNA of the CDR3 is TGTGCCAGCAGCGTAGCGGGGAGCTCGAACACCGGGGAGCTGTTTTTT. As protein: CASSVAGSSNTGELFF. The chain employs TRBV9 and TRBJ2-2, with D possibly matching TRBD2 (5 bases). From germline, CDR1 is SGDLS and CDR2 YYNGEE. Trimming removed 0 bases at V and 0 bases at J, with 9 bases between. The CDR3 has 16 residues. The whole variable domain, remainder taken from reference TRBV9 and TRBJ2-2, is DSGVTQTPKHLITATGQRVTLRCSPRSGDLSVYWYQQSLDQGLQFLIQYYNGEERAKGNILERFSAQQFPDLHSELNLSSLELGDSALYFCASSVAGSSNTGELFFGEGSRLTVL.